This entry lists 7 T cell receptor beta chains sequenced from one sample in a study of spatial heterogeneity in lung cancer (dated by TCRdb to about 2019). The label giving this sample's time point can be read as: sample taken at primary tumor resection. Library creation used 5' RACE. For sequencing, a NextSeq 500 was employed. Clones were called with MiXCR by TCRdb after fastp trimmed the public reads at Q25, and only in-frame beta chains were retained. Rows merge per CDR3 protein into single entries with the most common DNA and genes. This sample comprises some 25,000 distinct CDR3 sequences, about 4.7% of them detected only once. The ten largest account for 5.2% of the sample. The sequencing here drew on PBMCs, taken at surgery. The receptors were gathered from a male donor with early-stage non-small cell lung cancer.

This clonotype has a count of ten or more. The chain uses TRBV6-1 and TRBJ2-1; either TRBD1 or TRBD2 may supply D (5 bases each). Germline V lookup: CDR1 MNHNS, CDR2 SASEGT. CDR3 length: 11 amino acids. The V end was cut by 3 bases, the J end by 10 bases, with 7 bases between. The CDR3 here is CASSEWGEQFF. The DNA of the CDR3 is TGTGCCAGCAGTGAGTGGGGGGAGCAGTTCTTC.

This clonotype was detected many times. V gene TRBV20-1 combines with J gene TRBJ2-1; the match to TRBD2 covers 13 bases. CDR1 and CDR2 (germline): DFQATT, SNEGSKA (reference sequence). V shed 4 bases and J 7 bases; nucleotides not matched to a gene: 16. The CDR3 length is 18 residues. The CDR3 loop reads CSAIHAGLAGNLGNEQFF. The CDR3 bases are TGCAGTGCTATCCACGCGGGACTAGCGGGAAACTTGGGGAATGAGCAGTTCTTC.

This clonotype was counted many times. The J gene is TRBJ2-7, the V gene TRBV27, with a tentative D call TRBD2 (5 bases). Between the trimmed V and J ends, which lost 6 bases and 0 bases, there was a span of 15 bases. The CDR3 is 15 residues long. Germline lookup yields CDR1 MNHEY and CDR2 SMNVEV (reference sequence). Here the CDR3 DNA reads TGTGCCAGCAGCCCTTGGACCGGGGTCTCCTACGAGCAGTACTTC. Its protein product is CASSPWTGVSYEQYF.

A note on this clonotype: This could be a read error, since a much larger clone is one nucleotide away. The chain joins TRBV12-2 to TRBJ1-2; the table gives TRBD1 as D, unverified against the DNA. TRBV12-2 is noted as a pseudogene. The CDR3 covers 13 residues. CDR3 residues: CASRPDTPIGHTF. CDR3 nucleotide sequence: TGTGCAAGTCGCCCGGACACCCCTATTGGCCACACCTTC.

This clonotype was counted at least ten times. The rearrangement joins TRBV7-2 to TRBJ2-2; D is unresolved. The CDR3 extends over 14 amino acids. Germline assignment: CDR1 SGHTA and CDR2 FQGNSA. V was clipped by 1 base and J by 0 bases, with 3 bases between them. For the CDR3, the DNA is TGTGCCAGCAGCTTAGATCCGAACACCGGGGAGCTGTTTTTT. Encoded protein: CASSLDPNTGELFF. Full variable domain (missing parts from reference TRBV7-2 and TRBJ2-2): GAGVSQSPSNKVTEKGKDVELRCDPISGHTALYWYRQSLGQGLEFLIYFQGNSAPDKSGLPSDRFSAERTGGSVSTLTIQRTQQEDSAVYLCASSLDPNTGELFFGEGSRLTVL.

This clonotype was recorded at least ten times. V and J are TRBV21-1 and TRBJ2-3. TRBV21-1 is designated a pseudogene. This CDR3 region has 13 residues. In DNA form, the CDR3 reads TGTGCCAGCAGCAAAGTAAAGCTCATTACGCAGTATTTT. Translated, it gives CASSKVKLITQYF.

With respect to this clonotype: Likely a read error: the CDR3 ends without its conserved phenylalanine or tryptophan. The J gene is TRBJ1-4, the V gene TRBV7-2; D uncertain. Germline-derived CDR1 and CDR2 are SGHTA and FQGNSA. Trimming removed 6 bases from V and 8 bases from J, with 16 bases in between. The CDR3 totals 14 residues. In nucleotides, the CDR3 is TGTGCCAGCAGGTCCCCAGAGGCGGGCGAAAAACTGTTTTTG. This codes for CASRSPEAGEKLFL.